One sample yielded the 5 T cell receptor beta chains listed below, sequenced in a study of neurological immune-mediated disorders. TCRdb reanalysed the 5' RACE reads using MiXCR and keeps one entry per CDR3 protein. The profile shows some 31,000 distinct CDR3 sequences, 4.6% of them singletons. The sample consisted of PBMCs. Receptors were obtained from a man between 18 and 35 years old in good health.

This clonotype was recorded many times. The chain has TRBV10-3 and TRBJ2-3; 7 bases map to TRBD1. The CDR3 extends over 12 amino acids. V was pared by 4 bases and J by 5 bases, with 0 bases of the junction left unmatched. The germline gives CDR1 ENHRY, CDR2 SYGVKD. CDR3 DNA: TGTGCCATCAGTGGACAGGGAGATACGCAGTATTTT. This sequence encodes CAISGQGDTQYF.

This clonotype came up many times. This rearrangement joins TRBV9 to TRBJ1-5, with D possibly matching TRBD1 (5 bases). V dropped 0 bases and J dropped 4 bases, with 8 bases sitting between them. Germline assignment: CDR1 SGDLS and CDR2 YYNGEE. The CDR3 runs to 14 residues. The CDR3 loop is CASSVAGENQPQHF. CDR3 DNA: TGTGCCAGCAGCGTAGCGGGGGAGAATCAGCCCCAGCATTTT.

This clonotype was counted many times. The gene calls are TRBV5-1 and TRBJ2-7, with D unclear. V was cut by 0 bases and J by 3 bases, with 10 bases left in between. Per the germline V gene, CDR1 is SGHRS and CDR2 is YFSETQ. This CDR3 has 14 residues. In DNA, the CDR3 is TGCGCCAGCAGCTTGGACCCGGGCCGCTACGAGCAGTACTTC. Translating it yields CASSLDPGRYEQYF.

This clonotype was observed many times. This chain joins TRBV6-5 and TRBJ1-2; D uncertain. The CDR3 is 12 residues long. V was cut by 5 bases and J by 8 bases, with 12 bases left in between. CDR1 and CDR2 from the germline V gene are MNHEY and SVGAGI. The CDR3 sequence is CASSAGISGYTF. CDR3 bases: TGTGCCAGCAGTGCCGGGATATCAGGCTACACCTTC.

This chain joins TRBV5-1 and TRBJ2-6; D ambiguous. The CDR3 runs 15 residues. The V and J ends lost 7 bases and 0 bases respectively, with 11 bases between them. Germline V gene data show CDR1 as SGHRS and CDR2 as YFSETQ. Here the CDR3 DNA reads TGCGCCAGCTCCGACCCTACCTCTGGGGCCAACGTCCTGACTTTC. Its translation: CASSDPTSGANVLTF.